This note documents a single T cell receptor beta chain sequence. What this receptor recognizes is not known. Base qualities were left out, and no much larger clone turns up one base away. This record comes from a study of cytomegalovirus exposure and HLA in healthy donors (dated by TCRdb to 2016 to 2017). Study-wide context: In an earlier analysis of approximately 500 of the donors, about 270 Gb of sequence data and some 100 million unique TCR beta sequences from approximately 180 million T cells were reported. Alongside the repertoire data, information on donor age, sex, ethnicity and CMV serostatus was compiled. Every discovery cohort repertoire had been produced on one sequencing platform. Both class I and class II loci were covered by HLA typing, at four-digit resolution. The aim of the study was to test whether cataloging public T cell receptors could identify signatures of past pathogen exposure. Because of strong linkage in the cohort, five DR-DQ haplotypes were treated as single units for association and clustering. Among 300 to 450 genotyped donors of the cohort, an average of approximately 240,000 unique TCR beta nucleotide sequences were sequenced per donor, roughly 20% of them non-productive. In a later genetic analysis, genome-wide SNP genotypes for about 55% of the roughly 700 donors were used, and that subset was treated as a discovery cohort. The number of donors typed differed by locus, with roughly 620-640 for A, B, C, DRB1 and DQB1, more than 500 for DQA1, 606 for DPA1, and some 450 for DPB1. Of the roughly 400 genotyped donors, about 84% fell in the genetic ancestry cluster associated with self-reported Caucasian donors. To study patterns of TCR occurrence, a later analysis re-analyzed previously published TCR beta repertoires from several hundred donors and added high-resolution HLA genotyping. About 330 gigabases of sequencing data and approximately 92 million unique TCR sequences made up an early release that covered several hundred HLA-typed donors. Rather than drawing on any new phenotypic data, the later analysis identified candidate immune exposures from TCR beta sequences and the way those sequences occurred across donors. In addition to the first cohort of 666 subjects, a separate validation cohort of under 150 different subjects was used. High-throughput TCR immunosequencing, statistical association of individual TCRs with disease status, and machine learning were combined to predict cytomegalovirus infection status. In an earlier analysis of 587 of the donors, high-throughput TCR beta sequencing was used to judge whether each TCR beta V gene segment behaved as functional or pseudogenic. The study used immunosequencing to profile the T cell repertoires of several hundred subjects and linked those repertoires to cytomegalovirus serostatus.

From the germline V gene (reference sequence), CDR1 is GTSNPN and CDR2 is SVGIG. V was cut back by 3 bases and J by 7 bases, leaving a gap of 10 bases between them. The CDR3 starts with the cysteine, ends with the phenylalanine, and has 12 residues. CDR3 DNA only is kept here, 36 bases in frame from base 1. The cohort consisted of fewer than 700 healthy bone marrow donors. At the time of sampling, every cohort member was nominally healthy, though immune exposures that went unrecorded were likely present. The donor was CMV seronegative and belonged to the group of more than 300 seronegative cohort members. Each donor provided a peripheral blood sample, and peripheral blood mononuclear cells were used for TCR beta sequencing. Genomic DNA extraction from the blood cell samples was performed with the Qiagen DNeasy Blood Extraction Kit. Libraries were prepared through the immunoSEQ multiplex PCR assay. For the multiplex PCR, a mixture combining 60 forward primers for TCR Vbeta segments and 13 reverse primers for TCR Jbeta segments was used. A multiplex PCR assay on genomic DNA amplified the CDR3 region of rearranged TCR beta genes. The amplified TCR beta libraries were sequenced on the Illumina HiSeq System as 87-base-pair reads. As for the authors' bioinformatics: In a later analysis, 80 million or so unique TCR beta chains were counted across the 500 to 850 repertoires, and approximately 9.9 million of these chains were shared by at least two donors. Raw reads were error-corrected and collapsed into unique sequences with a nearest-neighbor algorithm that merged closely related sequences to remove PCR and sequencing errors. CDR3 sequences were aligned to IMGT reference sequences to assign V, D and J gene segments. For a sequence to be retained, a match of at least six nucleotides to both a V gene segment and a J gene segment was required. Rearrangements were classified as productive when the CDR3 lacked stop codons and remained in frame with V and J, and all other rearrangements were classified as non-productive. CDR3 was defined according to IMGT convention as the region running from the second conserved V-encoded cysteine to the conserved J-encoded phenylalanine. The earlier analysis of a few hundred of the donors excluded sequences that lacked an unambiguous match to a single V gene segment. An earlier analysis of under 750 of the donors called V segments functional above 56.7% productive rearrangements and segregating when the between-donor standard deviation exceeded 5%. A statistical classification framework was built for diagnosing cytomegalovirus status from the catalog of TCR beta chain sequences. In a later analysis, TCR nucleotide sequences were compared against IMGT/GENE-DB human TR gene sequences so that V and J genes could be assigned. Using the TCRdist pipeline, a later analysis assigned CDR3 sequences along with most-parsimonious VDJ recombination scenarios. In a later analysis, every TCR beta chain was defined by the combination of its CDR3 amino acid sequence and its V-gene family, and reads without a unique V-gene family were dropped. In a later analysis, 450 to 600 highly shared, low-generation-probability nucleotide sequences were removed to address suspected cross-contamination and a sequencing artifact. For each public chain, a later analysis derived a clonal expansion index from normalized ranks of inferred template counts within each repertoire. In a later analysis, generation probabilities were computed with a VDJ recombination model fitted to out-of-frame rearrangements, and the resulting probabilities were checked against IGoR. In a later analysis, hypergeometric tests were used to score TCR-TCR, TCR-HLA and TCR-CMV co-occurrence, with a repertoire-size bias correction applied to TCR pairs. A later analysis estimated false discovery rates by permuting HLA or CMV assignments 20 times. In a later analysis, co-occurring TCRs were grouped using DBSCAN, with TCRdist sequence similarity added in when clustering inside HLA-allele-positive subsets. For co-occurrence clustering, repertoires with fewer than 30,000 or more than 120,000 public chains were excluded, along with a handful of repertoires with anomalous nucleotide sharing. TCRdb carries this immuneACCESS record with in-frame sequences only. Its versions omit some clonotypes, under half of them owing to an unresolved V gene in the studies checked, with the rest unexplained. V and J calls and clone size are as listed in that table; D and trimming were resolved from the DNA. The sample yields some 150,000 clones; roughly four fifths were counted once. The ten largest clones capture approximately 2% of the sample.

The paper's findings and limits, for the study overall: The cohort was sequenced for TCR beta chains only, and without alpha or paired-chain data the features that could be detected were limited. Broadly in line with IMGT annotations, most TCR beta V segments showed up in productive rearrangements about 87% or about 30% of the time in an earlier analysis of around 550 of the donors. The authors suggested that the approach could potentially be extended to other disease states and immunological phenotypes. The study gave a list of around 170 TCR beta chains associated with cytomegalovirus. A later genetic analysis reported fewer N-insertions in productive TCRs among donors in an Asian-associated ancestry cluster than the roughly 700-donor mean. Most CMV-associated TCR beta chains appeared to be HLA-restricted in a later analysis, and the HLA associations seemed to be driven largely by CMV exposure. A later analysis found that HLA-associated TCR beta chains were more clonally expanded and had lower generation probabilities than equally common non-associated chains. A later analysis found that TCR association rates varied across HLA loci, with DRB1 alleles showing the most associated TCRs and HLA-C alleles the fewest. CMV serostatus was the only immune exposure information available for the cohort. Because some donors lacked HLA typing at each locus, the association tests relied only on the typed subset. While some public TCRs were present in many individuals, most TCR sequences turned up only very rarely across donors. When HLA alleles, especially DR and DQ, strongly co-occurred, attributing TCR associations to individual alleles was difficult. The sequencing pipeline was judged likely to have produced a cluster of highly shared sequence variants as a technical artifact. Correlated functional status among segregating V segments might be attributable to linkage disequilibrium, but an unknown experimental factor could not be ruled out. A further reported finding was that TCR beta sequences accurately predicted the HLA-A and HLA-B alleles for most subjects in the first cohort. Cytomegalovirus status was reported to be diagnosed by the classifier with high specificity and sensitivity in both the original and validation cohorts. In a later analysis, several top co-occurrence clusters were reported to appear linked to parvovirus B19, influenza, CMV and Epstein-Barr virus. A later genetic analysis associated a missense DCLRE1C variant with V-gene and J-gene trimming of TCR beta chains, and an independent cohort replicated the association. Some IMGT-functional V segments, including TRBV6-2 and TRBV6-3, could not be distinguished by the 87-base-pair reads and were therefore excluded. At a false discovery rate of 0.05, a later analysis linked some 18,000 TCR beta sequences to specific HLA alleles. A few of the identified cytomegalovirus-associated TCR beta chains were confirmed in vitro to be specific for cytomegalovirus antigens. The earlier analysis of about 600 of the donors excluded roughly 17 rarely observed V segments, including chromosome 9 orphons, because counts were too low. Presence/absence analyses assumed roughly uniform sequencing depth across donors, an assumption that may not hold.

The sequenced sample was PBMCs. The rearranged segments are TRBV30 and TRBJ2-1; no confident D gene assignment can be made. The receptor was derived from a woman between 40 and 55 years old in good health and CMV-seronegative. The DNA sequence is TGTGCCTGGAGCTACCTTCAAAATGAGCAGTTCTTC. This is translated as CAWSYLQNEQFF.